Sequencing of this T cell receptor (beta chain) was carried out in a study of cytomegalovirus exposure and HLA in healthy donors. This CDR3 is built from 14 residues. The germline V gene encodes CDR1 SGHRS and CDR2 YFSETQ. Trimming took 6 bases from V and 4 from J; bases not matched to a gene: 9. Findings and limits, study-wide: Later analysis demonstrated an association between a missense DCLRE1C variant and TCR beta V- and J-gene trimming.

At the time of sampling, donors were nominally healthy, though unrecorded immune exposures were likely. About this clone: Antigen: not known.

PCR involved 60 Vbeta and 13 Jbeta primers. The data were produced by immunoSEQ multiplex PCR, yet TCRdb's version contains in-frame clones alone and is incomplete. The sample lists around 200,000 clones; just under 75% were seen once. The sequenced material came from PBMCs. The sequence derives from a man aged 30-40 years in good health and CMV-seropositive. The chain carries TRBV5-1 and TRBJ2-5, with 7 bases lining up with TRBD2. The CDR3 here is CASKGGGEGETQYF. Here the CDR3 DNA reads TGCGCCAGCAAGGGCGGCGGGGAGGGAGAGACCCAGTACTTC.